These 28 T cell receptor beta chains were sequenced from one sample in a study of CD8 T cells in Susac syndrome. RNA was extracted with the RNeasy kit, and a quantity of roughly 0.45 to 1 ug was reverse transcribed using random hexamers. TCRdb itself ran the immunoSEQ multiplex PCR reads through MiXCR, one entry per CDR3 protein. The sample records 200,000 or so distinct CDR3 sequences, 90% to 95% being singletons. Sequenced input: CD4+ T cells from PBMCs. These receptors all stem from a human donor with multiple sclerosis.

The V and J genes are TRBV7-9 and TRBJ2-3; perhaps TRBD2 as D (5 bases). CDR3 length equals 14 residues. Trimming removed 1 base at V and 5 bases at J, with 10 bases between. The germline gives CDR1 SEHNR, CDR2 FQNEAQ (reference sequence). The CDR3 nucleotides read TGTGCCAGCAGCTTAGTAGCGAGAGAAGATACGCAGTATTTT. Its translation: CASSLVAREDTQYF.

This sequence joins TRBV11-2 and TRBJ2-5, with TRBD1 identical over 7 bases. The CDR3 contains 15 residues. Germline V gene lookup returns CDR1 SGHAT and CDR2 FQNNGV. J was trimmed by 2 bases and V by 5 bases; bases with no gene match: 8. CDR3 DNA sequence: TGTGCCAGCAGCCCCGGGACAGCTACACAAGAGACCCAGTACTTC. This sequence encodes CASSPGTATQETQYF. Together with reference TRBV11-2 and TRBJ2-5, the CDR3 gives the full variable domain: EAGVAQSPRYKIIEKRQSVAFWCNPISGHATLYWYQQILGQGPKLLIQFQNNGVVDDSQLPKDRFSAERLKGVDSTLKIQPAKLEDSAVYLCASSPGTATQETQYFGPGTRLLVL.

CDR3 bases: TGCAGCCCAGGGCACCCCTACGAGCAGTACTTC. Translated: CSPGHPYEQYF. V is TRBV29-1 and J is TRBJ2-7, with D possibly being TRBD1 (5 bases). The CDR3 totals 11 residues. Trimming stripped 8 bases from V and 2 bases from J, with 10 bases between. CDR1 is SQVTM and CDR2 is ANQGSEA in the germline V gene.

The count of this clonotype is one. In nucleotides, the CDR3 is TGTGCCAGCAGCTTGGGGACTAGCGGGACCGCACCTAAGTTCTTC. As protein: CASSLGTSGTAPKFF. V is TRBV5-6 and J is TRBJ2-1; TRBD2 matches at 12 bases. The germline gives CDR1 SGHDT, CDR2 YYEEEE. J lost 14 bases, V lost 0 bases, and 9 bases had no gene match. This CDR3 is built from 15 residues. The whole variable domain, remainder taken from reference TRBV5-6 and TRBJ2-1, is DAGVTQSPTHLIKTRGQQVTLRCSPKSGHDTVSWYQQALGQGPQFIFQYYEEEERQRGNFPDRFSGHQFPNYSSELNVNALLLGDSALYLCASSLGTSGTAPKFFGPGTRLTVL.

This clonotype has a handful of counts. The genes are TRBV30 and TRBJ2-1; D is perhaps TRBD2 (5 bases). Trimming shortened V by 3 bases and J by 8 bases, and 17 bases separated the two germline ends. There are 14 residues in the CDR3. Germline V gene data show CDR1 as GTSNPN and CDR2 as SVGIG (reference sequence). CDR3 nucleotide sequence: TGTGCCTGGAGAGGGCTAGCTCTTTGGGATGAGCAGTTCTTC. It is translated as CAWRGLALWDEQFF.

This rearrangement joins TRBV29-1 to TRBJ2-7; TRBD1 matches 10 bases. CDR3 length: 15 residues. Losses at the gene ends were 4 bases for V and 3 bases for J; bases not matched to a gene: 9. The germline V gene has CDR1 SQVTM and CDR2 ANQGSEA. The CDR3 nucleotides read TGCAGCGTTGGCTACTCCGGGACAGGGGACTACGAGCAGTACTTC. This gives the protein CSVGYSGTGDYEQYF.

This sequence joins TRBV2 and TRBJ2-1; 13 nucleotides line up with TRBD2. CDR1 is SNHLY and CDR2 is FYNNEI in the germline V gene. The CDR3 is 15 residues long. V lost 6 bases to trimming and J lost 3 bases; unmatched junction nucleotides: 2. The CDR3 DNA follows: TGTGCCAGCAGGGGGACTAGCGGGAACTACAATGAGCAGTTCTTC. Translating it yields CASRGTSGNYNEQFF.

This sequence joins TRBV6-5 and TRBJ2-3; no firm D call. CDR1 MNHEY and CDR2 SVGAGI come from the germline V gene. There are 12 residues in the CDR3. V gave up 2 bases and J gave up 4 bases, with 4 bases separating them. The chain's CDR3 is CASSYEPDTQYF. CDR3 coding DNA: TGTGCCAGCAGTTACGAACCAGATACGCAGTATTTT.

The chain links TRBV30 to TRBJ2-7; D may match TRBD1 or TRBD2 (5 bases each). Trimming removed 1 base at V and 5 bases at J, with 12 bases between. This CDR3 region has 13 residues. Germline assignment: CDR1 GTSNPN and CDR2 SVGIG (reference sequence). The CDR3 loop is CAWSDWGFNEQYF. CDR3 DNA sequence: TGTGCCTGGAGTGACTGGGGGTTCAACGAGCAGTACTTC.

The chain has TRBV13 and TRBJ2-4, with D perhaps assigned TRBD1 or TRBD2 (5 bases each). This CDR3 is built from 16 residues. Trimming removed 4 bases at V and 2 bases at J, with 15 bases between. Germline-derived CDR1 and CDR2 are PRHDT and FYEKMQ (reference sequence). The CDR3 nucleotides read TGTGCCAGCAGCTACTTTAAAGGGGACCCCAAAAACATTCAGTACTTC. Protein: CASSYFKGDPKNIQYF.

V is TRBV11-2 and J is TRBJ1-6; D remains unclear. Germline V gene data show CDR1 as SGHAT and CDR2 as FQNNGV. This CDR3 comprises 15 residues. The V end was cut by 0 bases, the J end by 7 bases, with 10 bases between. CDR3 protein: CASSLERVPNSPLHF. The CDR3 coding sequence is TGTGCCAGCAGCTTAGAGAGGGTCCCAAATTCACCCCTCCACTTT.

The CDR3 DNA follows: TGCAGCGTTGAGGACAGGAACACTGAAGCTTTCTTT. This sequence encodes CSVEDRNTEAFF. The chain is built from TRBV29-1 and TRBJ1-1; possibly TRBD1 for D (6 bases). From germline, CDR1 is SQVTM and CDR2 ANQGSEA. This CDR3 spans 12 amino acids. V was trimmed by 3 bases and J by 1 base, leaving 6 bases between them.

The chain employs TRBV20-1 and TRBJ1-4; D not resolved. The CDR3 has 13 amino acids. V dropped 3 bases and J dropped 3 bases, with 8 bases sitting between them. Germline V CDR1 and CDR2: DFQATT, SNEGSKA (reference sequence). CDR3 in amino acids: CSARSQANEKLFF. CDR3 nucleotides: TGCAGTGCTAGGTCGCAGGCTAATGAAAAACTGTTTTTT.

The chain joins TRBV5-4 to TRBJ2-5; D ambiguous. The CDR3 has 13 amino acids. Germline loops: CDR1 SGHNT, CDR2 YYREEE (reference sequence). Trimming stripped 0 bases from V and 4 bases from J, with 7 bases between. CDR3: CASSLEHRETQYF. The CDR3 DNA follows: TGTGCCAGCAGCTTGGAACACCGAGAGACCCAGTACTTC.

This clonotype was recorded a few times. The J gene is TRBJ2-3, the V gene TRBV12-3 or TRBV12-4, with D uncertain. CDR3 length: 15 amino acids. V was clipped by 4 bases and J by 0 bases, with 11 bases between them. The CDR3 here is CASSSRQGSTDTQYF. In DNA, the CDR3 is TGTGCCAGCAGTTCGCGACAAGGTAGCACAGATACGCAGTATTTT.

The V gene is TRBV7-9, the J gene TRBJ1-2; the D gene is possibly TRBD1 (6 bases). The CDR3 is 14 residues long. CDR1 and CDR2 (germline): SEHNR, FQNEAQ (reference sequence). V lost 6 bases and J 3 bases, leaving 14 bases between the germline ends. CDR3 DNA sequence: TGTGCCAGCAGTGTGTCACAGGGAGACTATGGCTACACCTTC. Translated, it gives CASSVSQGDYGYTF.

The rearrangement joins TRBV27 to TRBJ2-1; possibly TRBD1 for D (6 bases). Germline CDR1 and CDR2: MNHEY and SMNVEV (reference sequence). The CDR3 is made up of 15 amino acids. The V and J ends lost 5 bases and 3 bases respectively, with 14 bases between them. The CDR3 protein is CASSPRDILYNEQFF. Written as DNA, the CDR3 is TGTGCCAGCAGTCCGAGGGACATCCTCTACAATGAGCAGTTCTTC.

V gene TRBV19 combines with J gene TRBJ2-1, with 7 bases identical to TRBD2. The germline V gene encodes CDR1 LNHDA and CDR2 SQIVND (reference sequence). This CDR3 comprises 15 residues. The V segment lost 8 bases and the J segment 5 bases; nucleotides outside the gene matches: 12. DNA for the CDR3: TGTGCCAGTGGACTCGGGACTACCTGGGACAATGAGCAGTTCTTC. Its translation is CASGLGTTWDNEQFF.

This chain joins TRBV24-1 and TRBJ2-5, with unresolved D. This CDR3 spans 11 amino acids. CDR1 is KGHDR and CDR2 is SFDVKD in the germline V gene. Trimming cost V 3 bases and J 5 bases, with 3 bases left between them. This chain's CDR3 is CATSDDETQYF. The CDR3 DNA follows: TGTGCCACCAGTGATGATGAGACCCAGTACTTC.

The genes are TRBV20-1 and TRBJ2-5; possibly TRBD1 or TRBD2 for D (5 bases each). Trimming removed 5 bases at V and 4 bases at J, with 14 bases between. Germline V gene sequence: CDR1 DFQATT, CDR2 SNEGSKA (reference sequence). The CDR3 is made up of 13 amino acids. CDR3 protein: CSAFLNGAETQYF. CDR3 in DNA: TGCAGTGCTTTCTTGAACGGGGCAGAGACCCAGTACTTC.

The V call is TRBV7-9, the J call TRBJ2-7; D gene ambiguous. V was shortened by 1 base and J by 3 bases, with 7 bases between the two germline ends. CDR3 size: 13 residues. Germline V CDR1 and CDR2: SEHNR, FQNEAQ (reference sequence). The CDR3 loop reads CASSLGQIYEQYF. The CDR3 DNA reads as TGTGCCAGCAGCTTAGGGCAGATCTACGAGCAGTACTTC.

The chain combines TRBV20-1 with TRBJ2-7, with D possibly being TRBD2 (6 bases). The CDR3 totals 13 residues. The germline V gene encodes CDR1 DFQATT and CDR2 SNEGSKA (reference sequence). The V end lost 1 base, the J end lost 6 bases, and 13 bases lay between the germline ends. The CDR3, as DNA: TGCAGTGCTAGAGGCGGGATTTGGCTCGAGCAGTACTTC. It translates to CSARGGIWLEQYF.

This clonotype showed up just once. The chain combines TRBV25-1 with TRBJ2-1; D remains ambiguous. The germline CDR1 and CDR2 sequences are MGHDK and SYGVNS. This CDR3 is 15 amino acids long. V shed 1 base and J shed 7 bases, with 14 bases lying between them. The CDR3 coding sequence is TGTGCCAGCAGTGAATCCCGCACGCTTGGGAATGAGCAGTTCTTC. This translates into CASSESRTLGNEQFF.

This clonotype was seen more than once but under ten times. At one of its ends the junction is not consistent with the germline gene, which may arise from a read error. The CDR3 region has the DNA TGTGCCTGGAGTGTACTCGGCGGGATAAGAAATTTT. Protein: CAWSVLGGIRNF. The chain has TRBV30 and TRBJ2-3, with D possibly matching TRBD2 (6 bases). The CDR3 is made up of 12 amino acids. Per germline, CDR1 GTSNPN and CDR2 SVGIG (reference sequence).

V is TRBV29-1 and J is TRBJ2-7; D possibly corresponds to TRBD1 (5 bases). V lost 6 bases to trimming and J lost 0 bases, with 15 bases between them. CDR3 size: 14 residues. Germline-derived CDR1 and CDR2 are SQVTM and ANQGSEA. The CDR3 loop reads CSVMIQEFSYEQYF. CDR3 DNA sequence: TGCAGCGTGATGATACAGGAATTCTCCTACGAGCAGTACTTC.

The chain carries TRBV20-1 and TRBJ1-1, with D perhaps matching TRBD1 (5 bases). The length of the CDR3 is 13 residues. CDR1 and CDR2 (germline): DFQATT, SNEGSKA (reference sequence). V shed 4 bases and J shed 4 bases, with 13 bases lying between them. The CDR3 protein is CSAIRQGPTEAFF. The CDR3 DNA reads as TGCAGTGCTATTAGGCAGGGTCCCACTGAAGCTTTCTTT.

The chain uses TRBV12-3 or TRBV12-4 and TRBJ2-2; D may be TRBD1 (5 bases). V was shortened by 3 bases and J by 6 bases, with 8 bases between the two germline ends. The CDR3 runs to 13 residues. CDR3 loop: CASSFPRAGELFF. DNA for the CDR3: TGTGCCAGCAGTTTCCCCAGGGCCGGGGAGCTGTTTTTT.

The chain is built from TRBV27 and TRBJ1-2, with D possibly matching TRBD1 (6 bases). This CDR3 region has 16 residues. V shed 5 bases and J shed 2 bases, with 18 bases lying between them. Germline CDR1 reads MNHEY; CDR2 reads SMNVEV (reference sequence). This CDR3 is CASSPRRTATNYGYTF. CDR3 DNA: TGTGCCAGCAGTCCAAGACGGACAGCTACAAACTATGGCTACACCTTC.